The text below deals with one T cell receptor beta chain. The entry originates in a study of shared clonotypes between healthy human individuals. Each of the donors was a healthy adult who was HIV-negative and had not had a recent acute infection or vaccination. Every immunoSEQ plate was one replicate of a subset's evenly spread DNA. Clones were sequenced by immunoSEQ multiplex PCR, and TCRdb holds only the in-frame ones, with some missing. The sample holds around 430,000 clones, around 75% seen once. The material sequenced was PBMCs. The sequence was collected from a woman aged 35 to 49 in good health. Some clones in this sample may be carry-over from other donors' samples.

CDR3 region: CASSSLAVAGDTQYF. The CDR3, as DNA: TGTGCCAGCAGCTCTCTAGCGGTTGCGGGAGATACGCAGTATTTT. The chain couples TRBV4-2 to TRBJ2-3; the match to TRBD2 covers 7 bases. The germline V gene has CDR1 LGHNA and CDR2 YNFKEQ. The CDR3 contains 15 residues. Trimming cost V 5 bases and J 5 bases; bases outside gene matches: 10.